A selection of T cell receptor beta chains follows, all from one sample in a study of blood T cell repertoires in COVID-19. The repertoire was sequenced with immunoSEQ multiplex PCR; TCRdb's copy has only in-frame clones and lacks some. The top ten hold around 7.2% of the sample, which has about 230,000 clones, roughly four fifths seen once. Material: peripheral blood. The receptor set was obtained from a woman older than 75 with COVID-19, enrolled during active disease. Each CDR3 is given with its conserved first and last residue. The D gene is left open where the match is weak. Clone size is given for some rows only: seen once, a few or many times, or a class if the clone is expanded.

J gene,V gene,D gene,clone size,CDR3 DNA,CDR3 protein
TRBJ1-5,TRBV30,-,few,TGTGCCTGGAGTGTACCTGAGGGAGCCCAGCATTTT,CAWSVPEGAQHF
TRBJ1-6,TRBV19,-,-,TGTGCCAGTAGGAAAACCGGGACACCTTATAATTCACCCCTCCACTTT,CASRKTGTPYNSPLHF
TRBJ2-3,TRBV5-1,TRBD1,-,TGCGCCAGCAGCCCACAGGGGGCTAGCACAGATACGCAGTATTTT,CASSPQGASTDTQYF
TRBJ1-3,TRBV18,-,-,TGTGCCAGCTCCACAGGGATGGCCTCTGGAAACACCATATATTTT,CASSTGMASGNTIYF
TRBJ2-3,TRBV7-3,TRBD2,once,TGTGCCAGCAGCTCCTCTAGCGGGAGCACAGATACGCAGTATTTT,CASSSSSGSTDTQYF
TRBJ2-7,TRBV6-5,TRBD2,-,TGTGCCAGCAGTTCCCGGGGGGGGACCTCCTACGAGCAGTACTTC,CASSSRGGTSYEQYF
TRBJ1-4,TRBV27,-,-,TGTGCCAGCAGTTTATGGAGGGGCGGAACTAATGAAAAACTGTTTTTT,CASSLWRGGTNEKLFF
TRBJ1-6,TRBV7-9,TRBD1,-,TGTGCCAGCAGCAAACAGGGGGCGGAGGTCGGGTCACCCCTCCACTTT,CASSKQGAEVGSPLHF
TRBJ1-4,TRBV6-5,TRBD1,-,TGTGCCAGCAGGGGACAGGGAGGATATGAAAAACTGTTTTTT,CASRGQGGYEKLFF
TRBJ2-5,TRBV19,-,-,TGTGCCAGTAGTATATGGGGGCTGGGAGTCCCCGTCGAGACCCAGTACTTC,CASSIWGLGVPVETQYF
TRBJ1-3,TRBV18,-,-,TGTGCCAGCCAGAAGACGCCGGAGGACACCATATATTTT,CASQKTPEDTIYF